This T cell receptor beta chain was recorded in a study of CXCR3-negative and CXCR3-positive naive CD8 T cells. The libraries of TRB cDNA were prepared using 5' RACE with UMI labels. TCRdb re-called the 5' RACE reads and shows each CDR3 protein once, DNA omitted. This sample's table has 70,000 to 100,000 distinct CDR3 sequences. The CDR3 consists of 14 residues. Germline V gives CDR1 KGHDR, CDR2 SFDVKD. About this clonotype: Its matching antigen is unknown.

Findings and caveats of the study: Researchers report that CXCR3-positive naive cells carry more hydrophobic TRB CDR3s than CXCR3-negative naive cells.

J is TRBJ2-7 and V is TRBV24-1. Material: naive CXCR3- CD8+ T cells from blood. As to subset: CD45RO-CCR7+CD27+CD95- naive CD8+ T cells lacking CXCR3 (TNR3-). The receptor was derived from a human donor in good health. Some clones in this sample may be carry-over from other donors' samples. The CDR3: CATSDPGSSYEQYF.